The 13 T cell receptor beta chains given below trace back to one sample, sequenced in a study of blood T cell repertoires in COVID-19. Profiling relied on immunoSEQ multiplex PCR, and the TCRdb table lists in-frame clones only, not all of them. The sample holds about 150,000 clones, approximately 88% seen once. The sequenced sample consisted of peripheral blood. The origin of the receptors is a man aged 18-30 years with active or convalescent COVID-19.

This chain joins TRBV6-2 or TRBV6-3 and TRBJ1-5; 9 bases fit TRBD1. The V and J ends lost 5 bases and 2 bases, in that order; junction bases with no gene match: 1. The CDR3 contains 14 residues. Germline V lookup: CDR1 MNHEY, CDR2 SVGEGT. CDR3 in amino acids: CASSRQGGNQPQHF. CDR3 DNA sequence: TGTGCCAGCAGTAGACAGGGGGGCAATCAGCCCCAGCATTTT.

The chain couples TRBV6-1 to TRBJ1-5; D remains unclear. The CDR3 is made up of 13 amino acids. Trimming took 2 bases from V and 3 from J, leaving 5 bases between them. Per germline, CDR1 MNHNS and CDR2 SASEGT. The CDR3 nucleotides read TGTGCCAGCAGTGAACGGGACAATCAGCCCCAGCATTTT. This sequence encodes CASSERDNQPQHF.

The gene calls are TRBV11-3 and TRBJ2-7; no definite D call. The CDR3 spans 12 residues. Germline CDR1 reads SGHNT; CDR2 reads YENEEA. Trimming pared 3 bases from V and 3 bases from J, leaving 6 bases between. The CDR3 spells CASSFNRYEQYF. The CDR3 DNA follows: TGTGCCAGCAGCTTTAATCGCTACGAGCAGTACTTC.

The genes are TRBV6-5 and TRBJ2-3, with 7 bases identical to TRBD1. With 4 bases clipped from V and 0 bases from J, the junction kept 4 bases outside the gene matches. The CDR3 is made up of 15 amino acids. Germline V lookup: CDR1 MNHEY, CDR2 SVGAGI. The CDR3 bases are TGTGCCAGCAGTTGGACAGGAACTAGCACAGATACGCAGTATTTT. This sequence encodes CASSWTGTSTDTQYF.

This clone appeared a few times. The chain uses TRBV6-1 and TRBJ2-1, with 13 bases fitting TRBD2. Losses at the gene ends were 1 base for V and 8 bases for J; bases not matched to a gene: 2. This CDR3 region has 15 residues. The V gene's germline CDR1 is MNHNS and CDR2 SASEGT. CDR3 in amino acids: CASSEGTSGSHEQFF. The DNA of the CDR3 is TGTGCCAGCAGTGAAGGGACTAGCGGGAGTCATGAGCAGTTCTTC.

The chain employs TRBV7-9 and TRBJ1-6; 9 bases align to TRBD1. The CDR3 runs to 13 residues. Germline loops: CDR1 SEHNR, CDR2 FQNEAQ (reference sequence). V dropped 10 bases and J dropped 9; count of bases not matched to a gene: 7. CDR3 nucleotides: TGTGCCACCGAGGGACAGGGTGGTTCACCCCTCCACTTT. This gives the protein CATEGQGGSPLHF.

CDR3 bases: TGTGCCACCCCCCCCGACAGGGGTTGTCGCGAAGCTTTCTTT. Translated: CATPPDRGCREAFF. This sequence joins TRBV24-1 and TRBJ1-1, with TRBD1 matching 8 bases. Germline loops: CDR1 KGHDR, CDR2 SFDVKD. J lost 8 bases, V lost 9 bases, and 13 bases had no gene match. This CDR3 contains 14 residues.

V and J are TRBV6-5 and TRBJ2-7; D is possibly TRBD1 (5 bases). With 2 bases removed from V and 3 bases from J, the gap between germline ends came to 14 bases. Germline V lookup: CDR1 MNHEY, CDR2 SVGAGI. The CDR3 runs to 15 residues. As DNA, the CDR3 is TGTGCCAGCAGTTACAGGTGGCAGGGCCACTACGAGCAGTACTTC. Protein product: CASSYRWQGHYEQYF.

This clone has just a few counts. V usage is TRBV5-1 and J usage is TRBJ2-3, with D possibly being TRBD1 (8 bases). This CDR3 comprises 21 residues. Trimming stripped 3 bases from V and 3 bases from J, with 32 bases between. CDR1 SGHRS and CDR2 YFSETQ come from the germline V gene. DNA for the CDR3: TGCGCCAGCAGCTACTACCCTAGCGACAGGGGAGGAAGCGGGATGACAGATACGCAGTATTTT. As protein: CASSYYPSDRGGSGMTDTQYF.

The chain carries TRBV7-6 and TRBJ2-1, with 8 nucleotides matching TRBD2. Germline loops: CDR1 SGHVS, CDR2 FNYEAQ. Unmatched junction bases numbered 1, after V lost 3 bases and J lost 0 bases. This CDR3 comprises 15 residues. CDR3 nucleotide sequence: TGTGCCAGCAGCTTCGGGGGGGGCTCCTACAATGAGCAGTTCTTC. Translation: CASSFGGGSYNEQFF.

This rearrangement joins TRBV13 to TRBJ2-6, with 10 bases fitting TRBD1. CDR3 length: 19 residues. J was trimmed by 3 bases and V by 3 bases; bases with no gene match: 11. The V gene's germline CDR1 is PRHDT and CDR2 FYEKMQ (reference sequence). This CDR3 reads CASSFLIPGQGNGANVLTF. CDR3 sequence (DNA): TGTGCCAGCAGCTTCCTCATCCCGGGACAGGGGAATGGGGCCAACGTCCTGACTTTC.

V and J are TRBV19 and TRBJ1-2; D remains ambiguous. The CDR3 runs to 15 residues. Germline values: CDR1 LNHDA, CDR2 SQIVND (reference sequence). V lost 7 bases to trimming and J lost 0 bases, with 15 bases between them. The CDR3 nucleotides read TGTGCCAGTATCAAGGGCGGGAGGACTAACTATGGCTACACCTTC. This translates into CASIKGGRTNYGYTF.

This clone was recorded only once. V usage is TRBV4-1 and J usage is TRBJ1-2, with 7 positions matching TRBD1. The CDR3 is made up of 16 amino acids. V lost 1 base and J lost 0; bases outside the gene matches: 5. The germline V gene encodes CDR1 MGHRA and CDR2 YSYEKL. CDR3 in amino acids: CASSQARQGTNYGYTF. For the CDR3, the DNA is TGCGCCAGCAGCCAAGCCCGACAGGGAACTAACTATGGCTACACCTTC.